These 2 T cell receptor beta chains were sequenced from one sample in a study of human T cells and chemical hapten exposure (dated by TCRdb to the early 2020s). The intended sense of this specimen's time point label: pre-sensitization, week 0. The treatment or condition tag for this specimen amounts to: therapeutic diphenylcyclopropenone sensitization with weekly scalp DPC. The library relied on RACE. TCRdb lists the instrument as NextSeq 500. In-frame beta chains were kept once TCRdb had trimmed the public reads at Q25 with fastp and called clones with MiXCR. Entries that share a CDR3 protein sequence are merged under the most common genes and DNA. For this sample there are fewer than 70,000 distinct CDR3 sequences; around 7% appear just once. About 1.5% of the sample is in the top ten clones. Specimen: whole blood, collected in connection with sensitization to the hapten diphenylcyclopropenone (DPC). The source is a woman aged 25-40 years with alopecia areata. Some clones in this sample may be carry-over from other donors' samples.

Many counts were recorded for this clonotype. This sequence joins TRBV20-1 and TRBJ2-3; 8 nucleotides line up with TRBD1. Germline V CDR1 and CDR2: DFQATT, SNEGSKA (reference sequence). The CDR3 covers 16 residues. V lost 4 bases and J lost 4; bases outside the gene matches: 13. The CDR3 DNA reads as TGCAGTGCTATAAATCCAGGACAGGGCGTGTCAGATACGCAGTATTTT. Translation gives CSAINPGQGVSDTQYF.

This clonotype was observed at least ten times. The rearrangement uses TRBV12-3 or TRBV12-4 and TRBJ2-7; 7 bases are shared with TRBD1. J lost 3 bases, V lost 6 bases, and 5 bases had no gene match. The CDR3 is made up of 13 amino acids. CDR3 nucleotide sequence: TGTGCCAGCAGCCCGGGACAGCTCTACGAGCAGTACTTC. Protein sequence: CASSPGQLYEQYF.